One sample yielded the 12 T cell receptor beta chains listed below, sequenced in a study of spatial heterogeneity in lung cancer (dated by TCRdb to 2018 to 2020). The full study reports these points: The tumor nonsynonymous mutation count correlated with the number of expanded alpha and beta TCRs within the tumor.

The method was 5' RACE. The data were produced on a NextSeq 500. TCRdb trimmed public reads at Q25 via fastp, called clones via MiXCR and kept in-frame beta chains. When rows share a CDR3 protein, they turn into one entry using the most common DNA and genes. The sample records 14,000 or so distinct CDR3 sequences, 4.7% of which are singletons. Roughly 18% of the sample rests with the top ten. The time point tag for this specimen amounts to: sample taken at primary tumor resection. For these TCRs, the target antigens are not known. Sequencing was performed on lung tumor tissue, taken at surgery. These receptors were obtained from a female donor with early-stage non-small cell lung cancer.

Ten or more counts support this clonotype. As an off-target read in a library built for alpha chains, this beta chain has a frequency of little significance. The V call is TRBV7-2, the J call TRBJ1-2; no firm D call. The CDR3 consists of 14 residues. CDR1 is SGHTA and CDR2 is FQGNSA in the germline V gene. V was cut by 2 bases and J by 7 bases, with 14 bases left in between. DNA of the CDR3: TGTGCCAGCAGCTTATTGTACTCTGGCGGTGGCTACACCTTC. Its translation is CASSLLYSGGGYTF.

There are many counts of this clonotype. This beta chain is off target for a library built for alpha chains, so its abundance means little. This sequence joins TRBV11-2 and TRBJ2-5; D may be TRBD1 (6 bases). The germline V gene encodes CDR1 SGHAT and CDR2 FQNNGV. V lost 3 bases and J 5 bases, leaving 16 bases between the germline ends. The CDR3 length is 15 residues. The CDR3 DNA reads as TGTGCCAGCAGCTTTTCGACAGGCGTTGGGGAGACCCAGTACTTC. Translated: CASSFSTGVGETQYF.

In this sample, this clonotype turned up many times. With the library built for alpha chains, this beta chain is off target and its frequency is not meaningful. The chain carries TRBV10-3 and TRBJ1-2; the D is unclear. The CDR3 has 14 amino acids. CDR1 ENHRY and CDR2 SYGVKD come from the germline V gene. The V end lost 2 bases, the J end lost 2 bases, and 9 bases lay between the germline ends. CDR3: CAISEGGVNYGYTF. The CDR3 coding sequence is TGTGCCATCAGTGAGGGCGGCGTCAACTATGGCTACACCTTC.

This clonotype was counted ten times or more. Since it is a stray read in a library aimed at alpha chains, this beta chain has a size that is not meaningful. V is TRBV3-1 and J is TRBJ2-5; perhaps TRBD1 as D (5 bases). The V and J ends lost 4 bases and 7 bases respectively, with 16 bases between them. This CDR3 comprises 14 residues. Germline CDR1 and CDR2: LGHDT and YNNKEL (reference sequence). CDR3 nucleotide sequence: TGTGCCAGCAGCCTCGAGCTAAGGGGTAGGACCCAGTACTTC. Translated, it gives CASSLELRGRTQYF.

This clonotype appeared once. Because this beta chain is a stray read in a library intended to capture alpha chains, its abundance should not be given much weight. The rearrangement links TRBV5-1 to TRBJ1-3; D ambiguous. In germline, CDR1 is SGHRS, CDR2 YFSETQ. The CDR3 sequence is 14 residues long. V dropped 2 bases and J dropped 0 bases, with 6 bases sitting between them. The CDR3 protein is CASSFEGSGNTIYF. CDR3 DNA: TGCGCCAGCAGCTTCGAGGGCTCTGGAAACACCATATATTTT.

This clonotype was recorded at least ten times. The size of this beta chain means little, since it is a stray read in a library made for alpha chains. The V call is TRBV12-5, the J call TRBJ1-1; D is uncertain. V was trimmed by 1 base and J by 8 bases, leaving 8 bases between them. CDR1 and CDR2 from the germline V gene are LGHNT and FRNRAP. CDR3 size: 12 residues. The CDR3 DNA reads as TGTGCTAGTGGTTTGGAGATCGGCGAAGCTTTCTTT. Protein: CASGLEIGEAFF.

This clonotype was counted ten times or more. This beta chain appears as a stray read in a library generated for alpha chains; its size is not informative. V usage is TRBV2 and J usage is TRBJ2-1; possible D gene TRBD2, 5 bases. V was shortened by 7 bases and J by 5 bases, with 30 bases between the two germline ends. The CDR3 has 19 amino acids. The germline V gene encodes CDR1 SNHLY and CDR2 FYNNEI. CDR3 sequence reads: CASMRALGGSGRTNNEQFF. CDR3 nucleotides: TGTGCCAGCATGAGGGCGCTAGGTGGGTCAGGCAGAACAAACAATGAGCAGTTCTTC.

This clonotype has a count of ten or more. Since the library was made to target alpha chains, this beta chain is a stray read and its abundance is not meaningful. The rearrangement uses TRBV28 and TRBJ1-1; no firm D call. CDR1 is MDHEN and CDR2 is SYDVKM in the germline V gene. The CDR3 is made up of 11 amino acids. V was shortened by 1 base and J by 8 bases, with 5 bases between the two germline ends. The CDR3 DNA follows: TGTGCCAGCAGTTTATTAGGGGAAGCTTTCTTT. Translation gives CASSLLGEAFF.

This clonotype came up many times. This beta chain is an unintended read in a library built for alpha chains; its size means little. The rearrangement uses TRBV5-5 and TRBJ2-3; TRBD1 matches at 7 bases. Germline CDR1 and CDR2: SGHKS and YYEKEE (reference sequence). With V trimmed by 0 bases and J by 0 bases, 1 base remained unmatched. The CDR3 sequence is 15 residues long. The CDR3 DNA sequence: TGTGCCAGCAGCTTGGGACAGGGTAGCACAGATACGCAGTATTTT. This gives the protein CASSLGQGSTDTQYF.

This clonotype was picked up many times. The library was designed around alpha chains, so this beta chain is a stray read whose abundance carries little weight. The chain joins TRBV11-2 to TRBJ2-5; 8 bases are a match to TRBD2. J was trimmed by 5 bases and V by 3 bases; bases with no gene match: 5. The CDR3 is 14 amino acids. Germline loops: CDR1 SGHAT, CDR2 FQNNGV. The CDR3, as DNA: TGTGCCAGCAGCTTGGCGGGGGGACCCGAGACCCAGTACTTC. Translation gives CASSLAGGPETQYF.

Ten or more counts support this clonotype. This beta chain is off target for a library built for alpha chains, so its abundance means little. The chain recombines TRBV29-1 with TRBJ1-1, with 7 nucleotides matching TRBD1. The trim removed 7 bases at V and 0 bases at J, leaving 8 bases unmatched. The CDR3 loop spans 14 amino acids. Germline CDR1 is SQVTM and CDR2 is ANQGSEA. The CDR3 DNA sequence: TGCAGCGCCGAGGGGGCTCTAGTGAACACTGAAGCTTTCTTT. Protein product: CSAEGALVNTEAFF.

This clonotype was recorded at least ten times. The library was prepared for alpha chains; this beta chain is a stray read, so its frequency means little. The CDR3 sequence: CASSSRRSQGETQYF. The DNA for the CDR3 is TGTGCCAGCAGCTCCCGAAGGTCCCAGGGGGAGACCCAGTACTTC. The chain recombines TRBV7-2 with TRBJ2-5; tentative D call: TRBD1 (6 bases). Germline loops: CDR1 SGHTA, CDR2 FQGNSA. This CDR3 has 15 residues. Deletions cut 4 bases from V and 5 bases from J, with 17 bases between. Looking up the rest from reference TRBV7-2 and TRBJ2-5 gives the full variable domain: GAGVSQSPSNKVTEKGKDVELRCDPISGHTALYWYRQSLGQGLEFLIYFQGNSAPDKSGLPSDRFSAERTGGSVSTLTIQRTQQEDSAVYLCASSSRRSQGETQYFGPGTRLLVL.